The 21 T cell receptor beta chains below come from one sample, sequenced in a study of OX40 agonist ivuxolimab in advanced cancers. Sequenced by immunoSEQ multiplex PCR; TCRdb stores in-frame clones only, minus some. Among more than 65,000 clones listed, about 91% were seen once. The input for sequencing was CD4+ or CD8+ T cells sorted from blood, taken in a trial of the OX40 agonist ivuxolimab. These receptors were taken from an adult with an advanced solid tumor such as melanoma, head and neck, liver or kidney cancer.

This clone was seen a handful of times. The DNA for the CDR3 is TGTGCCAGCACCCGGACAGCATCTAACACTGAAGCTTTCTTT. The encoded protein is CASTRTASNTEAFF. The J gene is TRBJ1-1, the V gene TRBV18; possibly TRBD1 for D (6 bases). Germline CDR1 is KGHSH and CDR2 is LQKENI. This CDR3 has 14 amino acids. The V and J ends lost 8 bases and 2 bases respectively, with 15 bases between them.

The chain links TRBV2 to TRBJ1-1; D not resolved. Germline V gene sequence: CDR1 SNHLY, CDR2 FYNNEI. The CDR3 covers 12 residues. The V gene lost 4 bases and the J gene lost 5 bases, with 8 bases spanning the gap. The CDR3 sequence: CASSGERTEAFF. The CDR3 DNA sequence: TGTGCCAGCAGTGGGGAAAGGACTGAAGCTTTCTTT.

The CDR3 loop is CASSHLTLGVDTQYF. CDR3 nucleotides: TGTGCCAGCAGCCACTTAACCTTAGGGGTAGATACGCAGTATTTT. The chain has TRBV14 and TRBJ2-3; D is possibly TRBD1 (5 bases). The CDR3 sequence is 15 residues long. V was clipped by 3 bases and J by 5 bases, with 15 bases between them. In germline, CDR1 is SGHDN, CDR2 FVKESK.

The V gene is TRBV7-2, the J gene TRBJ2-3, with D perhaps TRBD2 (5 bases). V was trimmed by 3 bases and J by 6 bases, leaving 13 bases between them. Germline CDR1 SGHTA, CDR2 FQGNSA. The CDR3 contains 14 residues. The CDR3 nucleotides are TGTGCCAGCAGCTTTTACGGGGAAGGGGATACGCAGTATTTT. Its protein product is CASSFYGEGDTQYF.

The chain couples TRBV27 to TRBJ1-6, with D perhaps TRBD1 (6 bases). This CDR3 is built from 15 residues. Trimming pared 6 bases from V and 7 bases from J, leaving 16 bases between. Per the germline V gene, CDR1 is MNHEY and CDR2 is SMNVEV (reference sequence). CDR3 sequence reads: CASSQTGFTNSPLHF. The CDR3 bases are TGTGCCAGCAGCCAAACAGGGTTTACGAATTCACCCCTCCACTTT.

This chain joins TRBV13 and TRBJ2-3; TRBD2 matches 10 bases. In germline, CDR1 is PRHDT, CDR2 FYEKMQ (reference sequence). The CDR3 contains 16 residues. Unmatched junction bases numbered 3, after V lost 3 bases and J lost 0 bases. Here the CDR3 DNA reads TGTGCCAGCAGCTTCATAGCGGGGGGAAGCACAGATACGCAGTATTTT. This encodes CASSFIAGGSTDTQYF.

This chain links TRBV5-1 with TRBJ1-6; maybe TRBD1 (6 bases). CDR1 is SGHRS and CDR2 is YFSETQ in the germline V gene. The CDR3 covers 14 residues. Between the trimmed V and J ends, which lost 0 bases and 7 bases, there was a span of 8 bases. CDR3 nucleotide sequence: TGCGCCAGCAGCTTGGGGGACAAAAATTCACCCCTCCACTTT. Amino acid sequence: CASSLGDKNSPLHF.

The rearrangement links TRBV9 to TRBJ1-2; D unresolved. The length of the CDR3 is 13 residues. The V end was cut by 0 bases, the J end by 4 bases, with 7 bases between. Germline values: CDR1 SGDLS, CDR2 YYNGEE. CDR3 protein: CASSVEVGYGYTF. DNA for the CDR3: TGTGCCAGCAGCGTAGAAGTAGGCTATGGCTACACCTTC.

The rearrangement uses TRBV11-3 and TRBJ2-2; D is perhaps TRBD1 (8 bases). The germline CDR1 and CDR2 sequences are SGHNT and YENEEA. This CDR3 comprises 15 residues. Trimming took off 4 bases at V and 3 bases at J, with 12 bases between the two ends. CDR3 sequence: CASSSTGGDTGELFF. CDR3 DNA: TGTGCCAGCAGCTCTACAGGGGGGGACACCGGGGAGCTGTTTTTT.

The rearrangement joins TRBV5-1 to TRBJ2-1, with a weak D call TRBD2 (6 bases). The CDR3 length is 12 residues. CDR1 SGHRS and CDR2 YFSETQ come from the germline V gene. V gave up 2 bases and J gave up 12 bases, with 12 bases separating them. DNA for the CDR3: TGCGCCAGCAGCTTCCATGAGGGAGGGCAGTTCTTC. This translates into CASSFHEGGQFF.

The rearrangement uses TRBV2 and TRBJ1-6; D is ambiguous. CDR1 SNHLY and CDR2 FYNNEI come from the germline V gene. The CDR3 is 14 residues long. Trimming stripped 8 bases from V and 8 bases from J, with 16 bases between. The CDR3 region is CASGQAVRDSPLHF. The CDR3 bases are TGTGCCAGCGGGCAGGCCGTCCGGGATTCACCCCTCCACTTT.

In its sample, this clone was seen once. This chain links TRBV18 with TRBJ1-2; D gene ambiguous. Germline V gives CDR1 KGHSH, CDR2 LQKENI. V dropped 2 bases and J dropped 3 bases, with 7 bases sitting between them. The CDR3 is 13 residues long. The CDR3 reads CASSPGEHYGYTF. DNA of the CDR3: TGTGCCAGCTCACCAGGGGAGCACTATGGCTACACCTTC. Drawing the rest from reference TRBV18 and TRBJ1-2, the complete variable domain is NAGVMQNPRHLVRRRGQEARLRCSPMKGHSHVYWYRQLPEEGLKFMVYLQKENIIDESGMPKERFSAEFPKEGPSILRIQQVVRGDSAAYFCASSPGEHYGYTFGSGTRLTVV.

The chain employs TRBV5-6 and TRBJ2-5, with no clear D. CDR1 and CDR2 (germline): SGHDT, YYEEEE. The CDR3 sequence is 11 residues long. The V end lost 2 bases, the J end lost 5 bases, and 4 bases lay between the germline ends. CDR3 region: CASSFRETQYF. The CDR3 DNA sequence: TGTGCCAGCAGCTTTAGGGAGACCCAGTACTTC.

The gene calls are TRBV10-1 and TRBJ1-6, with 8 bases aligning to TRBD1. The CDR3 has 14 amino acids. J lost 9 bases, V lost 6 bases, and 7 bases had no gene match. Germline values: CDR1 WNHNN, CDR2 SYGVQD (reference sequence). The CDR3, as DNA: TGCGCCAGCAGACCCCAACAGGGGGGTTCACCCCTCCACTTT. Protein product: CASRPQQGGSPLHF.

The rearrangement joins TRBV28 to TRBJ1-3; D not certain. Trimming removed 7 bases at V and 0 bases at J, with 10 bases between. Germline assignment: CDR1 MDHEN and CDR2 SYDVKM. The CDR3 length is 14 residues. Here the CDR3 reads CASTATVSGNTIYF. The CDR3 DNA is TGTGCCAGCACGGCGACGGTCTCTGGAAACACCATATATTTT.

The gene calls are TRBV12-1 and TRBJ2-7; the D call of TRBD1 is as the table states it, not checked on the DNA. TRBV12-1 represents a pseudogene. The CDR3 spans 11 residues. The CDR3 reads CASRQAYEQYF. DNA for the CDR3: TGTGCCAGCAGACAGGCCTACGAGCAGTACTTC.

The chain couples TRBV6-5 to TRBJ2-1; D is perhaps TRBD2 (6 bases). The germline gives CDR1 MNHEY, CDR2 SVGAGI. CDR3 length: 13 amino acids. The V and J ends lost 11 bases and 2 bases respectively, with 13 bases between them. CDR3 amino acids: CACGEETYNEQFF. In DNA, the CDR3 is TGTGCCTGCGGGGAAGAAACCTACAATGAGCAGTTCTTC.

This chain uses TRBV5-1 with TRBJ2-5; 9 bases are shared with TRBD1. The V gene end was trimmed by 4 bases and the J gene end by 5 bases; junction bases not matched to a gene: 6. The CDR3 has 14 residues. Per germline, CDR1 SGHRS and CDR2 YFSETQ. DNA of the CDR3: TGCGCCAGCAGCGTACAGGGGGCTGGGGAGACCCAGTACTTC. It is translated as CASSVQGAGETQYF.

The V gene is TRBV5-4, the J gene TRBJ1-4; the match to TRBD1 covers 9 bases. The J segment lost 4 bases and the V segment lost 4 bases, leaving 2 bases of the junction unmatched. The CDR3 spans 14 residues. The germline V gene encodes CDR1 SGHNT and CDR2 YYREEE (reference sequence). The CDR3: CASSTDRGNEKLFF. The DNA for the CDR3 is TGTGCCAGCAGCACGGACAGGGGTAATGAAAAACTGTTTTTT.

Turning to this clone: In the same sample, other DNA sequences code for this CDR3. CDR3: CASSRTVMNTEAFF. DNA for the CDR3: TGTGCCAGTAGTCGGACAGTTATGAACACTGAAGCTTTCTTT. The chain recombines TRBV19 with TRBJ1-1, with D tentatively TRBD1 (6 bases). V was shortened by 5 bases and J by 0 bases, with 10 bases between the two germline ends. Germline V gene lookup returns CDR1 LNHDA and CDR2 SQIVND (reference sequence). This CDR3 has 14 residues. The full variable domain, rest sourced from reference TRBV19 and TRBJ1-1, is DGGITQSPKYLFRKEGQNVTLSCEQNLNHDAMYWYRQDPGQGLRLIYYSQIVNDFQKGDIAEGYSVSREKKESFPLTVTSAQKNPTAFYLCASSRTVMNTEAFFGQGTRLTVV.

J is TRBJ2-7 and V is TRBV5-4, with 12 positions matching TRBD2. Germline V gene sequence: CDR1 SGHNT, CDR2 YYREEE (reference sequence). With V trimmed by 1 base and J by 2 bases, 1 base remained unmatched. The CDR3 has 15 amino acids. CDR3 sequence (DNA): TGTGCCAGCAGCTTGTCTAGCGGGGGGGCCTACGAGCAGTACTTC. This gives the protein CASSLSSGGAYEQYF. The full variable domain, its missing parts supplied by reference TRBV5-4 and TRBJ2-7, is ETGVTQSPTHLIKTRGQQVTLRCSSQSGHNTVSWYQQALGQGPQFIFQYYREEENGRGNFPPRFSGLQFPNYSSELNVNALELDDSALYLCASSLSSGGAYEQYFGPGTRLTVT.